The 9 T cell receptor beta chains given below trace back to one sample, sequenced in a study of blood T cell repertoires in COVID-19. The protocol was immunoSEQ multiplex PCR, while the TCRdb copy is restricted to in-frame clones and leaves out a portion. This table has 50,000 or so clones, about nine tenths appearing once. The sequenced sample consisted of peripheral blood. Receptors were obtained from an older man with acute or convalescent COVID-19.

The V gene is TRBV27, the J gene TRBJ1-5, with a tentative D call TRBD1 (6 bases). Trimming left V 1 base short and J 9 bases short, with 13 bases between. Per the germline V gene, CDR1 is MNHEY and CDR2 is SMNVEV (reference sequence). CDR3 length: 14 residues. The CDR3 DNA sequence: TGTGCCAGCAGTTTATTTACCGGGACAAGGCCCCAGCATTTT. Translated: CASSLFTGTRPQHF.

The chain recombines TRBV2 with TRBJ2-2; possible D gene TRBD1, 6 bases. V dropped 6 bases and J dropped 0 bases, with 11 bases sitting between them. In germline, CDR1 is SNHLY, CDR2 FYNNEI. This CDR3 has 15 amino acids. CDR3 bases: TGTGCCAGCAGCCCGGGACAAGCGAACACCGGGGAGCTGTTTTTT. It is translated as CASSPGQANTGELFF.

The chain couples TRBV2 to TRBJ1-6; TRBD1 might be the D (6 bases). This CDR3 spans 15 amino acids. Between the trimmed V and J ends, which lost 3 bases and 9 bases, there was a span of 15 bases. Germline CDR1 is SNHLY and CDR2 is FYNNEI. CDR3 sequence: CASSDPRVGGSPLHF. The CDR3 DNA reads as TGTGCCAGCAGTGACCCCAGGGTAGGGGGTTCACCCCTCCACTTT.

The chain has TRBV5-6 and TRBJ2-7; perhaps TRBD1 as D (6 bases). Germline V gives CDR1 SGHDT, CDR2 YYEEEE. V was cut by 0 bases and J by 5 bases, with 9 bases left in between. CDR3 length equals 13 residues. The CDR3 loop reads CASSLDRVNEQYF. The CDR3 nucleotides read TGTGCCAGCAGCTTGGACAGGGTTAACGAGCAGTACTTC.

This chain joins TRBV6-5 and TRBJ2-5; D gene unclear. The ends were cut back, 4 bases at V and 4 bases at J, with 4 bases in the middle. CDR1 and CDR2 from the germline V gene are MNHEY and SVGAGI. The CDR3 is made up of 11 amino acids. The CDR3 DNA reads as TGTGCCAGCAGTTGGAGAGAGACCCAGTACTTC. This encodes CASSWRETQYF.

The V call is TRBV7-9, the J call TRBJ1-4; possibly TRBD1 for D (6 bases). V was trimmed by 5 bases and J by 7 bases, leaving 17 bases between them. The CDR3 has 15 amino acids. The germline V gene has CDR1 SEHNR and CDR2 FQNEAQ (reference sequence). CDR3 sequence reads: CASSGKTGLGEKLFF. DNA of the CDR3: TGTGCCAGCAGCGGGAAGACAGGCCTCGGTGAAAAACTGTTTTTT. The full variable domain, in which reference TRBV7-9 and TRBJ1-4 provide the parts outside the CDR3, is DTGVSQNPRHKITKRGQNVTFRCDPISEHNRLYWYRQTLGQGPEFLTYFQNEAQLEKSRLLSDRFSAERPKGSFSTLEIQRTEQGDSAMYLCASSGKTGLGEKLFFGSGTQLSVL.

This rearrangement joins TRBV5-1 to TRBJ2-7; the match to TRBD2 covers 7 bases. Germline CDR1 and CDR2: SGHRS and YFSETQ. The CDR3 extends over 15 amino acids. The V and J ends lost 1 base and 1 base, in that order; junction bases with no gene match: 5. CDR3 region: CASSLTGGSSYEQYV. The CDR3 region has the DNA TGCGCCAGCAGCTTGACCGGGGGGTCGTCCTACGAGCAGTACGTC.

The chain links TRBV3-1 (or the pseudogene TRBV3-2) to TRBJ2-7; 7 bases align to TRBD2. The CDR3 runs to 14 residues. Germline V gives CDR1 LGHDT, CDR2 YNNKEL (reference sequence). V lost 0 bases to trimming and J lost 3 bases; unmatched junction nucleotides: 2. CDR3 DNA: TGTGCCAGCAGCCAAGAGTGGGAGGGCTACGAGCAGTACGTC. Translation: CASSQEWEGYEQYV.

The chain is built from TRBV4-2 and TRBJ2-3; 7 bases line up with TRBD2. The V gene's germline CDR1 is LGHNA and CDR2 YNFKEQ. This CDR3 has 17 amino acids. J lost 2 bases, V lost 2 bases, and 10 bases had no gene match. This CDR3 is CASSQPATAGTTDTQYF. CDR3 sequence (DNA): TGTGCCAGCAGCCAACCCGCAACAGCGGGGACCACAGATACGCAGTATTTT.